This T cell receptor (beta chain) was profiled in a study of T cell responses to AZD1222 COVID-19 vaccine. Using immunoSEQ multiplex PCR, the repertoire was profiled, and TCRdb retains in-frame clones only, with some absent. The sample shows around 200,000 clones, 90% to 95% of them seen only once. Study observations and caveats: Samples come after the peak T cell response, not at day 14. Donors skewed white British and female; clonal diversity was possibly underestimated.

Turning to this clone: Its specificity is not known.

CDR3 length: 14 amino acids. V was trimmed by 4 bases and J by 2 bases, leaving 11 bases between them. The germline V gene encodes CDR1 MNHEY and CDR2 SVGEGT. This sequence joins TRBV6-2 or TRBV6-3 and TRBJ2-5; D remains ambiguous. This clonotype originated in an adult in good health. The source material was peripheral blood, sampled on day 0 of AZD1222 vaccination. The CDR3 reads CASSSAQVQETQYF. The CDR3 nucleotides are TGTGCCAGCAGTTCCGCTCAAGTGCAAGAGACCCAGTACTTC.